This TCR beta chain was sequenced in a study of patients and donors after allogeneic stem cell transplantation. Germline V lookup: CDR1 SGHTA, CDR2 FQGNSA. V trimming: 6 bases; J trimming: 5 bases; junction bases outside the gene matches: 10. The CDR3 length is 15 residues. One entry per CDR3 protein results from TCRdb running MiXCR on the RT-PCR reads. The table records roughly 2,500 distinct CDR3 sequences, less than 5% of them present only once. This clonotype was recorded at least ten times. The receptor was derived from a human donor who was either an allogeneic HSCT recipient or a stem cell or donor lymphocyte infusion donor (not recorded which). It is not recorded whose cells these are; they may come from a transplant donor. The chain links TRBV7-2 to TRBJ2-1; 7 positions agree with TRBD1. Specimen: blood, either unsorted or a sorted T cell fraction (not recorded which). The CDR3 bases are TGTGCCAGCAGTCTCGGGACAGCCCGGAACAATGAGCAGTTCTTC. Translating gives CASSLGTARNNEQFF.